Sequencing of this TCR beta chain was carried out in a study of technical replicates of blood from several donors. Assay used: immunoSEQ multiplex PCR; TCRdb lists only in-frame clones, some missing. The table shows approximately 85,000 clones, with 94% occurring only once. Sequenced sample: T cells isolated from PBMCs. The clonotype comes from a human donor in good health.

Written as DNA, the CDR3 is TGTGCCAGCAGTATGGGGACTAGCACGGAGACCCAGTACTTC. It yields the protein CASSMGTSTETQYF. The V and J genes are TRBV6-1 and TRBJ2-5; TRBD2 aligns across 9 bases. V lost 5 bases, J lost 5 bases, and 6 bases stayed unmatched. CDR3 length: 14 residues. CDR1 is MNHNS, CDR2 SASEGT, per germline.